This entry lists 7 T cell receptor beta chains sequenced from one sample in a study of blood T cell repertoires in COVID-19. Profiling relied on immunoSEQ multiplex PCR, and the TCRdb table lists in-frame clones only, not all of them. The table records about 140,000 clones, just under 90% of them present only once. The material sequenced was peripheral blood. These receptors all stem from a woman aged 80 or over with acute or convalescent COVID-19.

The chain joins TRBV19 to TRBJ1-5, with a weak D call TRBD1 (5 bases). The V end was cut by 7 bases, the J end by 7 bases, with 20 bases between. CDR3 size: 15 residues. The germline CDR1 and CDR2 sequences are LNHDA and SQIVND (reference sequence). CDR3 sequence: CASTFSGRGRQPQHF. In DNA form, the CDR3 reads TGTGCCAGTACGTTCTCTGGGAGGGGAAGGCAGCCCCAGCATTTT.

The rearrangement uses TRBV6-1 and TRBJ2-5, with D possibly TRBD1 on 6 matching bases. CDR3 length equals 14 residues. CDR1 and CDR2 from the germline V gene are MNHNS and SASEGT. Trimming removed 6 bases from V and 1 base from J, with 12 bases in between. The CDR3 loop reads CASRPTGRQETQYF. In nucleotides, the CDR3 is TGTGCCAGCAGACCTACAGGGCGCCAAGAGACCCAGTACTTC.

This chain joins TRBV7-2 and TRBJ1-5; tentative D call: TRBD1 (5 bases). The CDR3 runs to 17 residues. CDR1 is SGHTA and CDR2 is FQGNSA in the germline V gene. V was shortened by 3 bases and J by 0 bases, with 15 bases between the two germline ends. The CDR3 spells CASSFGAGTYSNQPQHF. CDR3 nucleotide sequence: TGTGCCAGCAGCTTTGGGGCCGGGACTTATAGCAATCAGCCCCAGCATTTT.

The gene calls are TRBV5-6 and TRBJ1-2; maybe TRBD1 (5 bases). V lost 0 bases, J lost 3 bases, and 15 bases lay in between. The CDR3 covers 16 residues. CDR1 SGHDT and CDR2 YYEEEE come from the germline V gene. The CDR3 reads CASSLVRAGTDYGYTF. CDR3 coding DNA: TGTGCCAGCAGCTTGGTAAGGGCAGGGACTGACTATGGCTACACCTTC.

The V and J genes are TRBV7-9 and TRBJ1-4; D is perhaps TRBD1 (6 bases). V lost 4 bases, J lost 8 bases, and 23 bases lay in between. CDR1 is SEHNR and CDR2 is FQNEAQ in the germline V gene (reference sequence). The CDR3 sequence is 17 residues long. The DNA for the CDR3 is TGTGCCAGCAGCTCGAGGGGGTTTGGCAGGGAGAGGGAAAAACTGTTTTTT. This sequence encodes CASSSRGFGREREKLFF. Using reference TRBV7-9 and TRBJ1-4 for the parts outside the CDR3, the full variable domain is DTGVSQNPRHKITKRGQNVTFRCDPISEHNRLYWYRQTLGQGPEFLTYFQNEAQLEKSRLLSDRFSAERPKGSFSTLEIQRTEQGDSAMYLCASSSRGFGREREKLFFGSGTQLSVL.

The chain is built from TRBV2 and TRBJ2-4, with TRBD1 matching over 11 bases. This CDR3 is 15 amino acids long. Unmatched junction bases numbered 11, after V lost 10 bases and J lost 6 bases. Germline CDR1 is SNHLY and CDR2 is FYNNEI. CDR3: CATSLDRGRRNIQYF. In DNA form, the CDR3 reads TGTGCCACCTCCCTGGACAGGGGGCGGAGAAACATTCAGTACTTC. Full variable domain (missing parts from reference TRBV2 and TRBJ2-4): EPEVTQTPSHQVTQMGQEVILRCVPISNHLYFYWYRQILGQKVEFLVSFYNNEISEKSEIFDDQFSVERPDGSNFTLKIRSTKLEDSAMYFCATSLDRGRRNIQYFGAGTRLSVL.

About this clone itself: An end of the junction does not agree with germline; a read error may underlie this. This sequence joins TRBV5-1 and TRBJ2-7, with a tentative D call TRBD2 (5 bases). CDR1 is SGHRS, CDR2 YFSETQ, per germline. The CDR3 length is 14 residues. The DNA for the CDR3 is TGCGCCAGCAGCTTGACTGTTGGGAGCCAGATTATCAGCTTC. Residues: CASSLTVGSQIISF.